This TCR beta chain was retrieved from a study of blood T cell repertoires in COVID-19. Across the study: Whether acute or convalescent, the COVID-19 samples came from the United States, Italy and Spain.

Germline CDR1 reads SGDLS; CDR2 reads YYNGEE. The CDR3 covers 15 residues. The V segment lost 3 bases and the J segment 3 bases; nucleotides outside the gene matches: 1. Authors' processing steps: Reference gene primer amplification yielded estimated nucleated cell counts. Using immunoSEQ multiplex PCR, the repertoire was profiled, and TCRdb retains in-frame clones only, with some absent. That table gives V, J and clone size, and the DNA gave D and trimming. Of 45,000 to 65,000 clones listed, roughly 80% are singletons. This chain links TRBV9 with TRBJ1-4; TRBD1 matches 11 bases. The sequencing input was peripheral blood. The receptor's source is a human donor in a cohort sampled during active COVID-19. The CDR3: CASSGGQGANEKLFF. For the CDR3, the DNA is TGTGCCAGCAGCGGGGGACAGGGGGCTAATGAAAAACTGTTTTTT.